The clone carrying this TCR beta chain has a single count. Antigen: not known. Measured with immunoSEQ multiplex PCR; TCRdb has only the in-frame clones, and not every one. The profile shows some 14,000 clones, approximately 83% of them singletons. The CDR3 extends over 14 amino acids. The germline V gene encodes CDR1 SGHRS and CDR2 YFSETQ. Germline trimming cut 4 bases from V and 2 bases from J; bases unmatched to any gene: 4. The data belong to a study of lymphopenia after photon versus proton radiotherapy. Study-level findings and limits: After lymphocyte nadir, photon-treated repertoires showed oligoclonal expansion, especially CD8+ Temra. Better survival with proton therapy was suggested as possible, not demonstrated.

The rearrangement joins TRBV5-1 to TRBJ1-1; 8 bases match TRBD1. The origin of this receptor is a man aged 50 to 59 with gastric cancer. The sequencing here drew on peripheral blood, taken from a patient treated with photon-based radiotherapy. The CDR3 region is CASSADRVNTEAFF. For the CDR3, the DNA is TGCGCCAGCAGCGCGGACAGGGTAAACACTGAAGCTTTCTTT. The whole variable domain, remainder taken from reference TRBV5-1 and TRBJ1-1, is KAGVTQTPRYLIKTRGQQVTLSCSPISGHRSVSWYQQTPGQGLQFLFEYFSETQRNKGNFPGRFSGRQFSNSRSEMNVSTLELGDSALYLCASSADRVNTEAFFGQGTRLTVV.